This TCR beta chain was sequenced for a study of blood T cell repertoires in COVID-19 (dated by TCRdb to 2018 to 2020). Regarding the study in general: Collaborator samples came from the United States, Italy and Spain and covered acute and convalescent phases of COVID-19. The prospective study material was composed of cDNA or gDNA derived from T cells, B-cell-depleted T cells, or PBMCs. Sample metadata almost always included a de-identified subject ID, COVID-19 status, age in years and sex. The samples were drawn from the first 160 participants of the ongoing ImmuneRACE study and from over a thousand subjects provided by 6 global collaborators. Where available, HLA class I and class II types were obtained from metadata supplied by the sample provider rather than from assay-based typing. A freely available public database, intended as a resource for researchers studying the immune response to SARS-CoV-2, is where the repertoires were released. The dataset comprised deeply sampled blood TCRbeta repertoires from subjects exposed to, actively infected with, or recovered from COVID-19.

Of note for this clone: The target of this receptor is not known. Base quality data are lacking; no much larger clone is found one base away.

The CDR3 runs 13 residues from the cysteine to the phenylalanine. Only the CDR3 part of the read is kept: 39 bases, read in frame from the first base. The germline V gene encodes CDR1 SGHDT and CDR2 YYEEEE. The V end loses 2 bases and the J end loses 1 base, and a stretch of 6 bases separates them. The paper's findings and limits, for the study overall: How much clinical and demographic metadata was included differed by source and by participant, and the metadata was provided uncurated.

At one collaborating source in Seattle, patients were enrolled during active infection and were followed longitudinally through the course of disease. Whole blood was collected in K2EDTA tubes by collaborating institutions according to the institutions' own protocols. For TCRbeta analysis, collaborators shipped samples as frozen whole blood, isolated PBMCs, or DNA extracted from either of those sample types. TCRbeta CDR3 regions were amplified from genomic DNA by means of the immunoSEQ Assay, a bias-controlled multiplex PCR. As for the authors' bioinformatics: The number of nucleated cells in each sample was estimated from the amplification of reference gene primers within the assay. Sequence reads were collapsed and filtered to measure the absolute abundance of every unique TCRbeta CDR3 rearrangement. For each sample, productive Simpson clonality was calculated by taking the square root of Simpson's diversity index across productive rearrangements. The table was pulled from immuneACCESS by TCRdb, which kept in-frame rearrangements only. Such tables lose some clones; where checked, under half of the loss comes from unresolved V genes, and the rest has no known cause. V, J and clone size were drawn from that table, and D and trimming were deduced from the DNA. The sample contains around 300,000 clones, 70% to 90% of them found a single time. The top ten clonotypes cover 6.3% of the sample.

The sequence is built from TRBV5-6 and TRBJ2-5; the D gene is unclear. The receptor was isolated from a woman between 50 and 59 years old with COVID-19, enrolled during active disease. The specimen was peripheral blood. The CDR3 region: CASSFVGQETQYF. The DNA sequence reads TGTGCCAGCAGCTTTGTCGGCCAAGAGACCCAGTACTTC.